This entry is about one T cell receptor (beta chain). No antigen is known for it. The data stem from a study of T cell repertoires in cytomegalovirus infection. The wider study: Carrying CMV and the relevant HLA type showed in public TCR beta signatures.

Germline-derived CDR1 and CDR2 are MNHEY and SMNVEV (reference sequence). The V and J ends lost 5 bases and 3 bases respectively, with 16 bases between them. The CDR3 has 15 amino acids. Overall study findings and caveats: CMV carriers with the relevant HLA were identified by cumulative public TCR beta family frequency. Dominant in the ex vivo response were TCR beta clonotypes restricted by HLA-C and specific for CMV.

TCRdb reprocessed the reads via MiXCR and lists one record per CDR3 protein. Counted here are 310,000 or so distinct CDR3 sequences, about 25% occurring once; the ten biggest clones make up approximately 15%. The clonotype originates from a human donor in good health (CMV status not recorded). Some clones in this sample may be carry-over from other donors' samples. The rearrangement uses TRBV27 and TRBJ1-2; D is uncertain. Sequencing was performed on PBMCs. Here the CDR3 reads CASSSSGLRYYGYTF. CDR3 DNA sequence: TGTGCCAGCAGTAGTTCGGGGTTGCGGTACTATGGCTACACCTTC.